This is a list of T cell receptor beta chains from one sample in a study of blood T cells in healthy people across ages. TCRdb re-analysed the 5' RACE reads in MiXCR, keeping a single row per CDR3 protein. The sample lists 1.8 million or so distinct CDR3 sequences; about 39% were seen once. The sample was blood. These receptors all stem from a human donor in good health. Each CDR3 is given with its conserved first and last residue. D genes are given only for firm matches. Part of the rows lack a size; the others show once, few, many or a class for expanded clones.

>TRBV28|TRBJ1-2|.|.
TGTGCCACCAGGGGTAGGGCGACGGTTCCTGGCTACACCTTC
CATRGRATVPGYTF
>TRBV11-2|TRBJ1-2|few|TRBD1
TGTGCCGGCAGCTTAGGACAGGGTTGGGGCTACACCTTC
CAGSLGQGWGYTF
>TRBV29-1|TRBJ2-7|.|TRBD1
TGCGGCGTTGAAGAGGAGACAGGGAAAACCTACGAGCAGTACTTC
CGVEEETGKTYEQYF
>TRBV4-1|TRBJ1-1|few|TRBD1
TGCGCCAGCAGCCAGGCGAAACAGGGGGATGTGGTAGCTTTCTTT
CASSQAKQGDVVAFF
>TRBV7-2|TRBJ2-5|.|.
TGTGCCAGCAGCTTAGGTTACCTGCAGACCCAGTACTTC
CASSLGYLQTQYF
>TRBV4-1|TRBJ2-1|.|TRBD1
TGCGCCAGCAGCCAAGGACAGGGGGGTCCTCGTAATGAGCAGTTCTTC
CASSQGQGGPRNEQFF
>TRBV7-8|TRBJ2-3|few|.
TGTGCCAGCAGCTTATTTGATCCGCAGTATTTT
CASSLFDPQYF
>TRBV12-5|TRBJ1-1|.|.
TGTGCTAGTGGTGCATCGGTCACTGAAGCTTTCTTT
CASGASVTEAFF
>TRBV5-1|TRBJ2-3|.|.
TGCGCCAGCAGCTTAATTACGTGGGAGGCTCCAGATACGCAGTATTTT
CASSLITWEAPDTQYF
>TRBV28|TRBJ2-1|.|TRBD2
TGTGCCAGCAGTATAAGTGGGATAAGCGGGGGGGCCGACTACAATGAGCAGTTCTTC
CASSISGISGGADYNEQFF
>TRBV20-1|TRBJ2-3|.|.
TGCAGTGCTAGAGACGGGGCGGCGGGGACGATTAATACGCAGTATTTT
CSARDGAAGTINTQYF
>TRBV12-1|TRBJ1-5|many|.
TGTGCCAGCAGCTTTCTTCCCGGGACAGTTAATCAGCCCCAGCATTTT
CASSFLPGTVNQPQHF
>TRBV6-6|TRBJ2-7|few|.
TGTGCCAGCAGCCCGGGACCTTTTCCCTACGAGCAGTACTTC
CASSPGPFPYEQYF
>TRBV9|TRBJ2-3|.|TRBD2
TGTGCCAGCAGCGGTAATCGACTAGCGGGGGGTTCCGCTAGCACAGATACGCAGTATTTT
CASSGNRLAGGSASTDTQYF
>TRBV20-1|TRBJ2-6|few|TRBD1
TGCAGTGCAACCCTGGACAGGTCTGGGGCCAACGTCCTGACTTTC
CSATLDRSGANVLTF
>TRBV5-1|TRBJ2-7|.|TRBD1
TGCGCCAGCAGCCCCAAGACAGGGGGCGACGAGCAGTACTTC
CASSPKTGGDEQYF
>TRBV25-1|TRBJ1-2|.|TRBD1
TGTGCCAGCAGAGGACAGGATATACATGGCTACACCTTC
CASRGQDIHGYTF
>TRBV4-2|TRBJ2-3|few|TRBD2
TGTGCCAGCAGCCAAGGTCTGGGACTAGCGGGGGGAGACACAGATACGCAGTATTTT
CASSQGLGLAGGDTDTQYF
>TRBV4-1|TRBJ2-6|.|TRBD1
TGCGCCAGCAGCCAAGATAAGATTGGGACAGGCTACTCTGGGGCCAACGTCCTGACTTTC
CASSQDKIGTGYSGANVLTF
>TRBV4-3|TRBJ2-1|.|TRBD2
TGCGCCAGCAGCCAAGAGGGTCGGCGGGGGAGCTCCTACAATGAGCAGTTCTTC
CASSQEGRRGSSYNEQFF
>TRBV10-3|TRBJ1-2|.|TRBD1
TGTGCCATCGGTGAGATGACAGGGTATGGCTACACCTTC
CAIGEMTGYGYTF
>TRBV28|TRBJ1-1|.|.
TGTGCCAGCAGTTTTCTATTAGAGTCGCCTATCTCGAACACTGAAGCTTTCTTT
CASSFLLESPISNTEAFF
>TRBV6-2/TRBV6-3|TRBJ2-7|.|.
TGTGCCAGCAGGGCACTTAACTCCTACGAGCAGTACTTC
CASRALNSYEQYF
>TRBV4-3|TRBJ1-1|.|TRBD1
TGCGCCGGCAGCCAAGGGGGCGGTCGGGACACTGAAGCTTTCTTT
CAGSQGGGRDTEAFF
>TRBV10-3|TRBJ1-3|.|TRBD1
TGTGCCATCAGACTAGGACAGGAGGTTGGAAACACCATATATTTT
CAIRLGQEVGNTIYF
>TRBV7-7|TRBJ2-3|.|.
TGTGCCAGCAGCCCCGAGCTCACAGCAGATACGCAGTATTTT
CASSPELTADTQYF
>TRBV13|TRBJ1-6|.|.
TGTGCCAGCAGCTCCCAAAATTTGAGGCAGGCTTCACCCCTCCACTTT
CASSSQNLRQASPLHF
>TRBV30|TRBJ2-4|few|.
TGTGCCTGGAGGAACCGGGGGTGGGGAGACATTCAGTACTTC
CAWRNRGWGDIQYF
>TRBV5-1|TRBJ2-3|.|TRBD2
TGCGCCAGCAGCACAGACGGGGGGAACCCCACAGATACGCAGTATTTT
CASSTDGGNPTDTQYF
>TRBV15|TRBJ2-5|.|.
TGTGCCACCAGCAGAGGATACGGACCCTTGGGGGAGACCCAGTACTTC
CATSRGYGPLGETQYF
>TRBV10-3|TRBJ2-3|.|TRBD2
TGTGCCACCAAGACTAGCGGGGATGTAGATACGCAGTATTTT
CATKTSGDVDTQYF
>TRBV5-1|TRBJ2-1|.|.
TGCGCCAGCAGCCAGGGCCCGTTTATATACAATGAGCAGTTCTTC
CASSQGPFIYNEQFF
>TRBV11-2|TRBJ2-1|.|TRBD2
TGTGCCAGCAGTTCCGCTACTAGCGGGGGGTACTACAATGAGCAGTTCTTC
CASSSATSGGYYNEQFF
>TRBV2|TRBJ1-6|once|.
TGTGCCAGCAGTGAAACTAGGGGTAATTCACCCCTCCACTTT
CASSETRGNSPLHF
>TRBV5-1|TRBJ2-3|few|TRBD2
TGCGCCAGCAGGGAGGGTCGGCTGGGACTAGCCCCAGATACGCAGTATTTT
CASREGRLGLAPDTQYF
>TRBV20-1|TRBJ2-3|few|.
TGCAGTGCGGGCTCTTACACAGATACGCAGTATTTT
CSAGSYTDTQYF